Listed here are 7 T cell receptor beta chains from one sample, sequenced in a study of T cell changes during pregnancy in multiple sclerosis. Only in-frame clones appear in the TCRdb table, and some are missing; sequencing was by immunoSEQ multiplex PCR. This table has about 68,000 clones, more than 85% appearing once. The material was peripheral blood, obtained in the first trimester of pregnancy. Source of these receptors: a female donor with multiple sclerosis, enrolled in a pregnancy study.

This chain uses TRBV27 with TRBJ1-2; 12 bases are a match to TRBD1. Germline lookup yields CDR1 MNHEY and CDR2 SMNVEV (reference sequence). The CDR3 is 16 amino acids. With V trimmed by 6 bases and J by 6 bases, 11 bases remained unmatched. CDR3 residues: CASSLTPGQGAHGYTF. CDR3 bases: TGTGCCAGCAGCCTAACTCCGGGACAGGGGGCTCATGGCTACACCTTC.

The J gene is TRBJ2-2, the V gene TRBV9, with D uncertain. The CDR3 spans 14 residues. V shed 1 base and J shed 2 bases, with 6 bases lying between them. The germline CDR1 and CDR2 sequences are SGDLS and YYNGEE. CDR3 region: CASSVTVNTGELFF. The CDR3 region has the DNA TGTGCCAGCAGCGTAACGGTTAACACCGGGGAGCTGTTTTTT.

This rearrangement joins TRBV25-1 to TRBJ2-1; tentatively, D is TRBD2 (6 bases). This CDR3 is built from 15 residues. Germline-derived CDR1 and CDR2 are MGHDK and SYGVNS. Trimming took off 10 bases at V and 9 bases at J, with 25 bases between the two ends. The CDR3 DNA is TGTGCCACCCATGTAACACGGGAGCTGCCCGGTGAGCAGTTCTTC. It encodes CATHVTRELPGEQFF.

The V call is TRBV4-2, the J call TRBJ2-1; TRBD2 matches at 12 bases. After removal of 1 base from V and 4 bases from J, the junction contained 11 bases not matched to a gene. Germline lookup yields CDR1 LGHNA and CDR2 YNFKEQ. There are 19 residues in the CDR3. The CDR3 loop is CASSQGWASGRATYNEQFF. The CDR3 DNA sequence: TGTGCCAGCAGCCAAGGATGGGCTAGCGGGAGGGCCACTTACAATGAGCAGTTCTTC.

The gene calls are TRBV27 and TRBJ1-2; 8 nucleotides agree with TRBD1. The CDR3 runs to 15 residues. Germline V gives CDR1 MNHEY, CDR2 SMNVEV (reference sequence). V lost 2 bases and J lost 7; bases outside the gene matches: 9. The CDR3 loop is CASSLQQGALGGYTF. Here the CDR3 DNA reads TGTGCCAGCAGTTTACAGCAGGGGGCGCTCGGTGGCTACACCTTC.

The chain employs TRBV19 and TRBJ1-1, with 7 bases that match TRBD1. The germline CDR1 and CDR2 sequences are LNHDA and SQIVND (reference sequence). The J segment lost 0 bases and the V segment lost 6 bases, leaving 7 bases of the junction unmatched. This CDR3 has 15 amino acids. CDR3 coding DNA: TGTGCCAGTAGCGGGAGGGGGACAGTGAACACTGAAGCTTTCTTT. It yields the protein CASSGRGTVNTEAFF.

This chain joins TRBV19 and TRBJ2-1; no definite D call. Germline lookup yields CDR1 LNHDA and CDR2 SQIVND (reference sequence). The CDR3 runs to 15 residues. With 4 bases removed from V and 1 base from J, the gap between germline ends came to 11 bases. CDR3 region: CASSTKRPSYNEQFF. CDR3 DNA: TGTGCCAGTAGTACCAAGCGTCCTTCCTACAATGAGCAGTTCTTC.